This entry concerns a single TCR beta chain. What it binds is not known. This record belongs to a study of shared clonotypes between healthy human individuals. In the study overall: CD4 naive and memory got three plates each, CD8 naive two, CD8 memory one.

This CDR3 region has 16 residues. Germline-derived CDR1 and CDR2 are SGHNT and YENEEA. The ends lost 1 base at V and 4 bases at J; junction bases unmatched: 6. Each cell subset's genomic DNA was divided evenly among several immunoSEQ plates. Clones were read by immunoSEQ multiplex PCR, and TCRdb kept only the in-frame ones, dropping some. The repertoire holds about 2 million clones, about 94% seen once, with under 1.5% in the top ten. Cells designated naive CD8 were CD45RO-negative and were positively selected for CCR7, with terminally differentiated effector memory CD45RA+ cells excluded. There were only Caucasian adults among the donors, and all lived in Nashville, Tennessee. Broader study findings: A small donor pool kept down the genetic and exposure-history diversity that was represented.

Sequenced sample: naive CD8+ T cells sorted from blood. The J gene is TRBJ2-5, the V gene TRBV11-3, with 10 bases that match TRBD2. This receptor was identified in a man between 18 and 35 years old in good health. The CDR3 loop is CASSLGPSGSTETQYF. For the CDR3, the DNA is TGTGCCAGCAGCTTAGGTCCTAGCGGGAGTACAGAGACCCAGTACTTC.